These 9 T cell receptor beta chains share one sample of origin, sequenced in a study of control samples from healthy donors and cancer patients (dated by TCRdb to the early 2020s). The method was the immunoSEQ multiplex PCR assay. Held by TCRdb, this immuneACCESS table contains in-frame sequences only and omits some clones. Under half of the omission traces to an unresolved V gene where checked; the cause of the rest is unknown. The sample table contains tens of thousands of clones; only one count was recorded for roughly 82% of them. The ten largest clones take up 2.9% of the sample. Sequenced material: PBMCs. The source of these receptors is a woman in her forties or fifties with lung cancer.

The chain uses TRBV27 and TRBJ2-1; TRBD1 matches 12 bases. The germline V gene encodes CDR1 MNHEY and CDR2 SMNVEV (reference sequence). Trimming cost V 4 bases and J 7 bases; bases outside gene matches: 5. The CDR3 is made up of 15 amino acids. DNA of the CDR3: TGTGCCAGCAGTTCCGGGACAGGGGGCTGGAATGAGCAGTTCTTC. As protein: CASSSGTGGWNEQFF.

Remarks on this clone: One end of the junction fails to match germline, which may point to a read error. The rearrangement uses TRBV7-7 and TRBJ2-2; 8 bases are shared with TRBD2. CDR1 SSHAT and CDR2 FNYEAQ come from the germline V gene (reference sequence). The length of the CDR3 is 13 residues. CDR3 protein: CASSIAGSGELFF. DNA for the CDR3: TGTGCCAGCAGCATAGCGGGGAGCGGGGAGCTGTTTTTT.

The chain employs TRBV11-1 and TRBJ1-1; D is uncertain. There are 11 residues in the CDR3. Deletions cut 3 bases from V and 5 bases from J, with 4 bases between. Germline CDR1 reads SGHAT; CDR2 reads FQDESV (reference sequence). The CDR3 loop reads CASSFKTEAFF. The CDR3 DNA reads as TGTGCCAGCAGCTTTAAGACTGAAGCTTTCTTT.

This chain joins TRBV6-1 and TRBJ2-7, with D unresolved. Looked up from germline, CDR1 is MNHNS and CDR2 is SASEGT. The CDR3 loop spans 13 amino acids. Trimming pared 1 base from V and 2 bases from J, leaving 6 bases between. CDR3 nucleotide sequence: TGTGCCAGCAGTGAAGACTTGCCCTACGAGCAGTACTTC. This sequence encodes CASSEDLPYEQYF.

On this clone itself: The sample has other DNA sequences that encode this CDR3 too. The V call is TRBV4-1, the J call TRBJ2-3, with TRBD2 matching over 12 bases. The CDR3 covers 17 residues. CDR1 is MGHRA and CDR2 is YSYEKL in the germline V gene. Germline trimming cut 1 base from V and 3 bases from J; bases unmatched to any gene: 5. CDR3 region: CASSQGPSGGATDTQYF. CDR3 nucleotides: TGCGCCAGCAGCCAAGGCCCTAGCGGGGGGGCGACAGATACGCAGTATTTT.

This clone was observed a handful of times. This sequence joins TRBV7-6 and TRBJ1-1; D is uncertain. CDR1 is SGHVS and CDR2 is FNYEAQ in the germline V gene. The V end was cut by 2 bases, the J end by 3 bases, with 13 bases between. The CDR3 is 15 residues long. CDR3: CASSLLQVADTEAFF. In DNA, the CDR3 is TGTGCCAGCAGCTTACTGCAGGTCGCGGACACTGAAGCTTTCTTT.

The V call is TRBV29-1, the J call TRBJ1-3; D call uncertain. This CDR3 spans 10 amino acids. The ends were cut back, 6 bases at V and 8 bases at J, with 8 bases in the middle. CDR1 and CDR2 from the germline V gene are SQVTM and ANQGSEA. The CDR3 DNA follows: TGCAGCGTCTACACCCACACCATATATTTT. Translated, it gives CSVYTHTIYF. Looking up the rest from reference TRBV29-1 and TRBJ1-3 gives the full variable domain: SAVISQKPSRDICQRGTSLTIQCQVDSQVTMMFWYRQQPGQSLTLIATANQGSEATYESGFVIDKFPISRPNLTFSTLTVSNMSPEDSSIYLCSVYTHTIYFGEGSWLTVV.

A few counts support this clone. J is TRBJ1-2 and V is TRBV11-2; D remains ambiguous. CDR1 SGHAT and CDR2 FQNNGV come from the germline V gene. With 1 base removed from V and 5 bases from J, the gap between germline ends came to 14 bases. The CDR3 runs 15 residues. The CDR3, as DNA: TGTGCCAGCAGCTTAGCAGCGGCTTCTCAATATGGCTACACCTTC. Translation gives CASSLAAASQYGYTF.

J is TRBJ2-1 and V is TRBV6-4; a weak D match, TRBD1 (7 bases). The CDR3 is 18 amino acids. Trimming stripped 2 bases from V and 3 bases from J, with 20 bases between. The V gene's germline CDR1 is MRHNA and CDR2 SNTAGT. CDR3 sequence: CASSDVSGDSLDYNEQFF. CDR3 DNA sequence: TGTGCCAGCAGTGACGTATCGGGGGACAGTCTCGACTACAATGAGCAGTTCTTC.